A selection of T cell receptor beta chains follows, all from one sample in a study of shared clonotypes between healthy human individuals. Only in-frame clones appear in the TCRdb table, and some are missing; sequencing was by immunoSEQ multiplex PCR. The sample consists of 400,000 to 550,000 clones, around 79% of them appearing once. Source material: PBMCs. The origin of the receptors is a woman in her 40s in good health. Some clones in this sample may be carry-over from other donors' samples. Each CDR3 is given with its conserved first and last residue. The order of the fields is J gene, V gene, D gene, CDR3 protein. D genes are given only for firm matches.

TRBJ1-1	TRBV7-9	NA	CASSLEGGTEAFF
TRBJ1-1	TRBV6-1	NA	CASRQATVNTEAFF
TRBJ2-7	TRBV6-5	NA	CASSSLRRVYEQYF
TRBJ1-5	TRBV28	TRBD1	CASSRPGQEAQPQHF
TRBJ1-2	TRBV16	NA	CASSQYHSGAANYGYTF
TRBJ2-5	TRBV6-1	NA	CASSEFRARETQYF
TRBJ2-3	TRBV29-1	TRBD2	CSVEGLAGGPDTQYF
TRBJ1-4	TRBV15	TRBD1	CATSRARGQGLSEKLFF
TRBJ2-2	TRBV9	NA	CASSPAGMTWAGELFF
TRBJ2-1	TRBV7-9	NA	CASSPLGKSYNEQFF
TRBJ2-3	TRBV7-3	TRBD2	CASSRGTSGTTDTQYF
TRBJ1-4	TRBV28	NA	CASSLWRGGVDEKLFF
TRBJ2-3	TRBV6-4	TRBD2	CASSVELAGGTDTQYF
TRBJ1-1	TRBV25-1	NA	CASSPTGPMNTEAFF
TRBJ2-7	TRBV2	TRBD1	CASSAVGQGKHEQYF
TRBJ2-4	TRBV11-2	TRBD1	CASRDRAIHIQYF
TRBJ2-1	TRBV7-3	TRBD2	CASSPSPGWGGKFF
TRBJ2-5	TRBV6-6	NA	CASSYSNQGRETQYF
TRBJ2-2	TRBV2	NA	CASTGILAGELFF
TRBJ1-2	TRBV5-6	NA	CASSLPGANYGYTF
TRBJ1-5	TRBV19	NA	CASSGHRARRSNQPQHF
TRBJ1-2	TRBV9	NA	CASSVGGGVGYTF
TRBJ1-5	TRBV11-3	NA	CASSLDRQKRGQPQHF
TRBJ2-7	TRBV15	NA	CATSSGQTYEQYF
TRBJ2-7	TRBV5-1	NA	CASSAGTVYEQYF
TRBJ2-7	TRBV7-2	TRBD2	CASSVPGLAGYEQYF
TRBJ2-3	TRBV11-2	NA	CASSLGGPRDTQYF
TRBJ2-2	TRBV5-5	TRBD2	CASSLVLAGGTSTGELFF
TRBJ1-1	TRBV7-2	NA	CASKRTGATEAFF
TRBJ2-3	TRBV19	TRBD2	CASRGLAGADTQYF
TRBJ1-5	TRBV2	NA	CASSEERAALGNQPQHF
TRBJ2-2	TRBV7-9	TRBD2	CASSSQTSGRASGELFF
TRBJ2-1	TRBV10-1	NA	CASSECRGSHEQFF
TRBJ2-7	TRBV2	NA	CASSVERENYEQYF
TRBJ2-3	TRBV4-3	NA	CASSQSIGASTDTQYF
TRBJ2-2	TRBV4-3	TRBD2	CASSPGTSGENTGELFF
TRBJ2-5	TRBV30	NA	CAWGVTGNLGTQYF
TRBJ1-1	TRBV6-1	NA	CASSYRDSQAFF
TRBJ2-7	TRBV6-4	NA	CASSSKVIAGYEQYF
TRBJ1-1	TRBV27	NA	CARGGGNTEAFF
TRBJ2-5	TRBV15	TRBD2	CATSRATSGQETQYF
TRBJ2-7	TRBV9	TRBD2	CASSGGLAGTYEQYF
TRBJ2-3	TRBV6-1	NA	CAIRGDGSTDTQYF
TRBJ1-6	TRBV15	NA	CATSRDPGRDSPLHF
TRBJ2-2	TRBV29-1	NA	CSVEGRVGTGELFF
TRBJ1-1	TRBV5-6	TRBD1	CASSQDTGAGTEAFF
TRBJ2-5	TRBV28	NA	CASSLGSRSMGAQYF
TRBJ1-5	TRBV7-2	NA	CASSLAQGSNQPQHF
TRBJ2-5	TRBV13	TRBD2	CASSWGTSGMGETQYF
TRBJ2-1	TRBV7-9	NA	CASSPPGRNNEQFF